The 31 T cell receptor beta chains presented below share a single source sample, sequenced in a study of cytomegalovirus exposure and HLA in healthy donors. Assay used: immunoSEQ multiplex PCR; TCRdb lists only in-frame clones, some missing. This table holds 110,000 to 150,000 clones, over 90% found once. Sequencing input: PBMCs. Source of these receptors: a man between 18 and 29 years old in good health and CMV-seropositive.

This sequence joins TRBV10-3 and TRBJ2-7; 7 bases match TRBD1. The CDR3 consists of 15 residues. The V gene's germline CDR1 is ENHRY and CDR2 SYGVKD. Losses at the gene ends were 2 bases for V and 6 bases for J; bases not matched to a gene: 10. The chain's CDR3 is CAISEGTDLVGEQYF. The CDR3 nucleotides are TGTGCCATCAGTGAGGGGACAGACTTAGTAGGCGAGCAGTACTTC.

The gene calls are TRBV5-1 and TRBJ2-6; 16 bases align to TRBD2. Germline values: CDR1 SGHRS, CDR2 YFSETQ. The V segment lost 4 bases and the J segment 3 bases; nucleotides outside the gene matches: 4. This CDR3 has 18 amino acids. The CDR3 loop reads CASSPGLAGGYGANVLTF. For the CDR3, the DNA is TGCGCCAGCAGCCCGGGACTAGCGGGAGGGTATGGGGCCAACGTCCTGACTTTC.

The chain links TRBV5-5 to TRBJ1-2, with 10 bases aligning to TRBD1. V lost 4 bases to trimming and J lost 7 bases; unmatched junction nucleotides: 4. The length of the CDR3 is 13 residues. Germline assignment: CDR1 SGHKS and CDR2 YYEKEE (reference sequence). CDR3: CASSLDRGPGYTF. In nucleotides, the CDR3 is TGTGCCAGCAGCCTCGACAGGGGGCCTGGCTACACCTTC.

The chain is built from TRBV6-4 and TRBJ2-7; D is undetermined. Germline CDR1 reads MRHNA; CDR2 reads SNTAGT. The V end lost 6 bases, the J end lost 2 bases, and 11 bases lay between the germline ends. The CDR3 has 13 residues. CDR3 bases: TGTGCCAGCAGCCTACCTAGAGCCTACGAGCAGTACTTC. This gives the protein CASSLPRAYEQYF.

CDR3 region: CASSSDRVQQPQHF. For the CDR3, the DNA is TGTGCCAGTAGTTCAGACAGGGTGCAACAGCCCCAGCATTTT. The V gene is TRBV19, the J gene TRBJ1-5; 7 bases line up with TRBD1. Trimming took 5 bases from V and 7 from J; bases not matched to a gene: 8. Per the germline V gene, CDR1 is LNHDA and CDR2 is SQIVND (reference sequence). This CDR3 contains 14 residues.

The chain joins TRBV5-4 to TRBJ2-3, with D possibly matching TRBD2 (5 bases). Germline CDR1 SGHNT, CDR2 YYREEE (reference sequence). The CDR3 covers 13 residues. V lost 4 bases and J lost 6, with 12 bases in between. This chain's CDR3 is CASSDYTGDTQYF. In nucleotides, the CDR3 is TGTGCCAGCAGCGACTATACGGGGGATACGCAGTATTTT. The complete variable domain, with remaining parts taken from reference TRBV5-4 and TRBJ2-3, reads ETGVTQSPTHLIKTRGQQVTLRCSSQSGHNTVSWYQQALGQGPQFIFQYYREEENGRGNFPPRFSGLQFPNYSSELNVNALELDDSALYLCASSDYTGDTQYFGPGTRLTVL.

This clone has only one observation. J is TRBJ2-7 and V is TRBV18; 9 nucleotides line up with TRBD2. V lost 3 bases to trimming and J lost 5 bases; unmatched junction nucleotides: 5. Germline lookup yields CDR1 KGHSH and CDR2 LQKENI. This CDR3 contains 14 residues. The CDR3 DNA reads as TGTGCCAGCTCACCTGGTTTAGCGGGGGACGAGCAGTACTTC. Protein: CASSPGLAGDEQYF. Combining the CDR3 with reference TRBV18 and TRBJ2-7 gives the whole variable domain NAGVMQNPRHLVRRRGQEARLRCSPMKGHSHVYWYRQLPEEGLKFMVYLQKENIIDESGMPKERFSAEFPKEGPSILRIQQVVRGDSAAYFCASSPGLAGDEQYFGPGTRLTVT.

The chain carries TRBV5-1 and TRBJ1-1; TRBD1 might be the D (5 bases). Germline V lookup: CDR1 SGHRS, CDR2 YFSETQ. V lost 4 bases and J lost 4, with 11 bases in between. The CDR3 sequence is 13 residues long. CDR3 sequence (DNA): TGCGCCAGCAGCAGGCTGACAGTCACTGAAGCTTTCTTT. This sequence encodes CASSRLTVTEAFF.

The chain links TRBV7-9 to TRBJ1-2; 8 bases are shared with TRBD1. After removal of 2 bases from V and 4 bases from J, the junction contained 9 bases not matched to a gene. The CDR3 length is 16 residues. CDR1 is SEHNR, CDR2 FQNEAQ, per germline (reference sequence). In nucleotides, the CDR3 is TGTGCCAGCAGCTTACAGACAGGGGTCCCTGGCTATGGCTACACCTTC. Translated: CASSLQTGVPGYGYTF.

In this sample, this clone turned up once. The CDR3 nucleotides are TGTGCCAGCAGCCCCGGTCGCCTGGGGCGGACTACTACTACCGGGGAGCTGTTTTTT. Protein product: CASSPGRLGRTTTTGELFF. This chain connects TRBV7-9 to TRBJ2-2, with D possibly being TRBD2 (6 bases). V dropped 5 bases and J dropped 5 bases, with 27 bases sitting between them. This CDR3 contains 19 residues. Germline-derived CDR1 and CDR2 are SEHNR and FQNEAQ (reference sequence). Complete variable domain (other parts from reference TRBV7-9 and TRBJ2-2): DTGVSQNPRHKITKRGQNVTFRCDPISEHNRLYWYRQTLGQGPEFLTYFQNEAQLEKSRLLSDRFSAERPKGSFSTLEIQRTEQGDSAMYLCASSPGRLGRTTTTGELFFGEGSRLTVL.

The chain carries TRBV6-1 and TRBJ1-4; D uncertain. CDR3 length: 14 residues. Trimming took 1 base from V and 6 from J, leaving 9 bases between them. Germline values: CDR1 MNHNS, CDR2 SASEGT. The CDR3 reads CASSEGWRDEKLFF. Written as DNA, the CDR3 is TGTGCCAGCAGTGAAGGGTGGAGGGATGAAAAACTGTTTTTT.

The gene calls are TRBV9 and TRBJ2-3; tentative D call: TRBD2 (5 bases). V lost 0 bases, J lost 13 bases, and 15 bases lay in between. The germline V gene has CDR1 SGDLS and CDR2 YYNGEE. This CDR3 is 13 amino acids long. CDR3 in DNA: TGTGCCAGCAGCGTAGGGAATAGCGCCTCGAAGTATTTT. Protein sequence: CASSVGNSASKYF.

J is TRBJ1-1 and V is TRBV14; D is unresolved. The CDR3 spans 15 residues. CDR1 SGHDN and CDR2 FVKESK come from the germline V gene. V was trimmed by 3 bases and J by 5 bases, leaving 16 bases between them. CDR3 region: CASSQGSFSGTEAFF. In nucleotides, the CDR3 is TGTGCCAGCAGCCAGGGCAGCTTTTCGGGGACTGAAGCTTTCTTT.

V usage is TRBV5-1 and J usage is TRBJ2-1, with 8 bases aligning to TRBD1. J lost 4 bases, V lost 6 bases, and 9 bases had no gene match. Germline V CDR1 and CDR2: SGHRS, YFSETQ. The CDR3 is 15 residues long. As DNA, the CDR3 is TGCGCCAGCACCCCAGGGCAGGGGGCATACAATGAGCAGTTCTTC. Protein sequence: CASTPGQGAYNEQFF.

The genes are TRBV2 and TRBJ2-3; TRBD2 agrees at 12 bases. V lost 0 bases to trimming and J lost 2 bases; unmatched junction nucleotides: 3. The CDR3 is made up of 17 amino acids. In germline, CDR1 is SNHLY, CDR2 FYNNEI. DNA for the CDR3: TGTGCCAGCAGTGAAGCGGGACTAGCGGGTGTCACAGATACGCAGTATTTT. Protein: CASSEAGLAGVTDTQYF.

This clone has a single count. The chain joins TRBV10-1 to TRBJ1-1; the match to TRBD1 covers 7 bases. The CDR3 totals 14 residues. Trimming cost V 4 bases and J 1 base; bases outside gene matches: 3. Germline CDR1 WNHNN, CDR2 SYGVQD (reference sequence). DNA of the CDR3: TGCGCCAGCAGTGTTGCAGGGGGGAACACTGAAGCTTTCTTT. The encoded protein is CASSVAGGNTEAFF.

The rearrangement links TRBV5-8 to TRBJ1-5, with 7 bases aligning to TRBD1. The CDR3 extends over 15 amino acids. The germline CDR1 and CDR2 sequences are SGHTS and YDEGEE. The ends lost 5 bases at V and 0 bases at J; junction bases unmatched: 5. DNA for the CDR3: TGTGCCAGCAGGTTTAGGGGGCCTAGCAATCAGCCCCAGCATTTT. It yields the protein CASRFRGPSNQPQHF.

J is TRBJ2-7 and V is TRBV5-1; D remains ambiguous. Germline-derived CDR1 and CDR2 are SGHRS and YFSETQ. Trimming pared 0 bases from V and 0 bases from J, leaving 10 bases between. The CDR3 contains 15 residues. CDR3 in amino acids: CASSLAPRSSYEQYF. CDR3 in DNA: TGCGCCAGCAGCTTGGCCCCTAGGAGCTCCTACGAGCAGTACTTC.

The chain combines TRBV30 with TRBJ2-7, with TRBD2 as a possible D gene (5 bases). The ends were cut back, 2 bases at V and 5 bases at J, with 13 bases in the middle. Germline assignment: CDR1 GTSNPN and CDR2 SVGIG (reference sequence). The CDR3 consists of 13 residues. The DNA of the CDR3 is TGTGCCTGGAGTTTCGGGGTCGGGAACGAGCAGTACTTC. It codes for CAWSFGVGNEQYF.

This clone has only one observation. The chain combines TRBV27 with TRBJ1-1; no firm D call. In germline, CDR1 is MNHEY, CDR2 SMNVEV (reference sequence). V was trimmed by 0 bases and J by 10 bases, leaving 15 bases between them. CDR3 size: 14 residues. The CDR3 bases are TGTGCCAGCAGTTTATCGGCTGCGAGGGTCGGAGCTTTCTTT. It is translated as CASSLSAARVGAFF.

This chain joins TRBV2 and TRBJ1-4; no definite D call. The CDR3 loop spans 14 amino acids. V shed 6 bases and J shed 4 bases, with 12 bases lying between them. Germline lookup yields CDR1 SNHLY and CDR2 FYNNEI. CDR3 loop: CASRSGFVNEKLFF. CDR3 DNA: TGTGCCAGCAGATCAGGATTTGTTAATGAAAAACTGTTTTTT.

CDR3 protein: CASSDLQGWDTQYF. CDR3 nucleotides: TGTGCCAGCAGTGATTTGCAGGGTTGGGATACGCAGTATTTT. The chain couples TRBV6-1 to TRBJ2-3, with D perhaps TRBD1 (5 bases). V lost 3 bases, J lost 6 bases, and 13 bases lay in between. This CDR3 has 14 residues. In germline, CDR1 is MNHNS, CDR2 SASEGT.

V gene TRBV2 combines with J gene TRBJ1-5; no clear D gene. The CDR3 consists of 11 residues. Germline V gene lookup returns CDR1 SNHLY and CDR2 FYNNEI. V lost 8 bases and J lost 4, with 6 bases in between. CDR3: CASGGNQPQHF. Here the CDR3 DNA reads TGTGCCAGCGGAGGGAATCAGCCCCAGCATTTT.

V gene TRBV7-8 combines with J gene TRBJ2-1; the D gene is possibly TRBD2 (6 bases). Germline V gives CDR1 SGHVS, CDR2 FQNEAQ. This CDR3 has 13 amino acids. V dropped 5 bases and J dropped 3 bases, with 8 bases sitting between them. CDR3 sequence: CASSPGDYNEQFF. CDR3 coding DNA: TGTGCCAGCAGCCCGGGAGACTACAATGAGCAGTTCTTC.

The V and J genes are TRBV28 and TRBJ1-1; 9 positions agree with TRBD1. CDR3 length: 13 residues. V lost 5 bases and J lost 11; bases outside the gene matches: 9. Germline V gene sequence: CDR1 MDHEN, CDR2 SYDVKM. The CDR3, as DNA: TGTGCCAGCAGTGGGGGACAGGGTATTTCGGCTTTCTTT. Its protein product is CASSGGQGISAFF.

The table lists this clone with a count of one. The V call is TRBV9, the J call TRBJ2-2; TRBD2 matches at 12 bases. This CDR3 contains 16 residues. Per germline, CDR1 SGDLS and CDR2 YYNGEE. After removal of 0 bases from V and 4 bases from J, the junction contained 1 base not matched to a gene. CDR3 sequence reads: CASSVGGLAGTGELFF. The CDR3 DNA reads TGTGCCAGCAGCGTAGGGGGACTAGCGGGCACCGGGGAGCTGTTTTTT.

The V call is TRBV5-6, the J call TRBJ2-5; possible D gene TRBD1, 5 bases. This CDR3 is built from 14 residues. The V end lost 2 bases, the J end lost 1 base, and 9 bases lay between the germline ends. The germline gives CDR1 SGHDT, CDR2 YYEEEE. CDR3 region: CASSLKTVQETQYF. The CDR3 DNA follows: TGTGCCAGCAGCTTAAAGACAGTCCAAGAGACCCAGTACTTC.

The CDR3 nucleotides read TGCGCCAGCAGCTTGGGACTAGCGGTGTACAATGAGCAGTTCTTC. Residues: CASSLGLAVYNEQFF. The genes are TRBV5-1 and TRBJ2-1, with 9 bases matching TRBD2. Germline V gene lookup returns CDR1 SGHRS and CDR2 YFSETQ. The CDR3 has 15 residues. V lost 0 bases, J lost 4 bases, and 2 bases stayed unmatched.

The chain uses TRBV6-5 and TRBJ2-7; D possibly corresponds to TRBD2 (6 bases). The V gene lost 4 bases and the J gene lost 3 bases, with 7 bases spanning the gap. The CDR3 covers 12 residues. In germline, CDR1 is MNHEY, CDR2 SVGAGI. The CDR3 coding sequence is TGTGCCAGCAGTTCGGGACTCTACGAGCAGTACTTC. Its protein is CASSSGLYEQYF.

This rearrangement joins TRBV9 to TRBJ2-1; 9 bases are shared with TRBD2. Germline V CDR1 and CDR2: SGDLS, YYNGEE. This CDR3 spans 16 amino acids. V lost 3 bases, J lost 8 bases, and 12 bases stayed unmatched. The CDR3 is CASSGVAGVPRDEQFF. The CDR3 coding sequence is TGTGCCAGCAGCGGAGTAGCGGGAGTTCCCCGAGATGAGCAGTTCTTC. The full variable domain, rest sourced from reference TRBV9 and TRBJ2-1, is DSGVTQTPKHLITATGQRVTLRCSPRSGDLSVYWYQQSLDQGLQFLIQYYNGEERAKGNILERFSAQQFPDLHSELNLSSLELGDSALYFCASSGVAGVPRDEQFFGPGTRLTVL.

The chain carries TRBV19 and TRBJ2-1, with D possibly TRBD2 on 6 matching bases. Trimming took off 9 bases at V and 9 bases at J, with 24 bases between the two ends. Germline V gene data show CDR1 as LNHDA and CDR2 as SQIVND (reference sequence). This CDR3 region has 15 residues. Here the CDR3 reads CASQSMGLAISEQFF. CDR3 nucleotides: TGTGCCAGCCAATCTATGGGGCTAGCGATAAGTGAGCAGTTCTTC.